The clone carrying this TCR beta chain appeared once. The sample belongs to a study of T cells in Graves' hyperthyroidism and ophthalmopathy. Participants, patients aged 18 to 65, had newly diagnosed hyperthyroidism with a duration under 2 months. A patient was excluded if there was uncontrolled infection, other autoimmune disease, pregnancy or lactation. Clinicians diagnosed patients from clinical symptoms, serum thyroxine and TRAb, thyroid ultrasound and orbital computed tomography. Amplification of TCR beta CDR3 regions used RNA as the template. First-round RT-PCR of the TCR CDR3 relied on the HTBI primer set. From the multiplex PCR reads, TCRdb called clonotypes with MiXCR, one entry per CDR3 protein. The sample includes roughly 180,000 distinct CDR3 sequences, about a sixth seen only once; the top ten take 25% to 35%. The germline CDR1 and CDR2 sequences are SGHAT and FQNNGV. CDR3 length equals 13 residues. Deletions cut 0 bases from V and 6 bases from J, with 7 bases between.

This chain connects TRBV11-2 to TRBJ2-3, with no clear D. This receptor was identified in a woman between 50 and 59 years old with Graves' hyperthyroidism. Specimen: blood. The CDR3 spells CASSLDMGDTQYF. CDR3 sequence (DNA): TGTGCCAGCAGCTTAGATATGGGTGATACGCAGTATTTT.